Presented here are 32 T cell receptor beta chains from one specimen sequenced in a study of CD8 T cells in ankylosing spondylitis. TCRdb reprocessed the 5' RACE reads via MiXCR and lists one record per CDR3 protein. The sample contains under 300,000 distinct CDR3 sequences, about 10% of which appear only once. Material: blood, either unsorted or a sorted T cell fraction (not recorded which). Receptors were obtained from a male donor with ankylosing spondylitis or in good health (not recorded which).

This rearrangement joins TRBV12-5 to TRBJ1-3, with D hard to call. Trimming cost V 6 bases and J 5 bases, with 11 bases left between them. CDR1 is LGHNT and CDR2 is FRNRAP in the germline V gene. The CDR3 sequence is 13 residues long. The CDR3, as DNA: TGTGCTAGTGGCCACAAGTCGAGAAACACCATATATTTT. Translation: CASGHKSRNTIYF.

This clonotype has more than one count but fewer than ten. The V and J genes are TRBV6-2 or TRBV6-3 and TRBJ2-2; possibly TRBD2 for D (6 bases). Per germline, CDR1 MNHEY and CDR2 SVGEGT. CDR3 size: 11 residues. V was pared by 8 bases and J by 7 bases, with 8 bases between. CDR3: CASRGYGELFF. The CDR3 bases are TGTGCCAGCCGGGGGTACGGGGAGCTGTTTTTT.

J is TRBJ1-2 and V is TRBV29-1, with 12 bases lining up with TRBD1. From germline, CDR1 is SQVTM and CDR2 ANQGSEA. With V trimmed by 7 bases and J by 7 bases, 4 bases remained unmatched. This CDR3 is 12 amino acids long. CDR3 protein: CSGGTGGIGYTF. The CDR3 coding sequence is TGCAGCGGCGGGACAGGGGGCATTGGCTACACCTTC.

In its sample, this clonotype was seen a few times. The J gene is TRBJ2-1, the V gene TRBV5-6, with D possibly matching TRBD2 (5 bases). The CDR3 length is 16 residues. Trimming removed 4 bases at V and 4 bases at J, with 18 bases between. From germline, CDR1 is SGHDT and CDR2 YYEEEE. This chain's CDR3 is CASSREMNGPYNEQFF. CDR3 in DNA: TGTGCCAGCAGCCGGGAAATGAACGGACCTTACAATGAGCAGTTCTTC.

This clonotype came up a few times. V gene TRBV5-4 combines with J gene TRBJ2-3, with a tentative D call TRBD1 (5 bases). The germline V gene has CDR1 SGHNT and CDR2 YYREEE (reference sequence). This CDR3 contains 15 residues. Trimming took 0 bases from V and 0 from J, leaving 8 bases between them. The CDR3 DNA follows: TGTGCCAGCAGCTTGGGCAGGGCTAGCACAGATACGCAGTATTTT. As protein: CASSLGRASTDTQYF.

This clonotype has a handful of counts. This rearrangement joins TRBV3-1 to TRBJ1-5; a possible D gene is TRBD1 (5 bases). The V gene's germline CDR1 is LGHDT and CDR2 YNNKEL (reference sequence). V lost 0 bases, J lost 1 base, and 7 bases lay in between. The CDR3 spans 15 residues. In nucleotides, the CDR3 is TGTGCCAGCAGCCAAGATGGGGGAAGCAATCAGCCCCAGCATTTT. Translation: CASSQDGGSNQPQHF.

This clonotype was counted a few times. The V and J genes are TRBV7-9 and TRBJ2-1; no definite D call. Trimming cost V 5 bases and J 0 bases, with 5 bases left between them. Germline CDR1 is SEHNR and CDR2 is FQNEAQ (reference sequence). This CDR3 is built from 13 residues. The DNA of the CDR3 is TGTGCCAGCAGCGACGCCTCCTACAATGAGCAGTTCTTC. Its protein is CASSDASYNEQFF.

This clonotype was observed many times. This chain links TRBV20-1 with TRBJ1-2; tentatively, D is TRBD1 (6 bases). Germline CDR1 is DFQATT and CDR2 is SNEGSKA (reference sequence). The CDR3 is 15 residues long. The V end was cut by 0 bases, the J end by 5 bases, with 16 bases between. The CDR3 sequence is CSARDARGGRYGYTF. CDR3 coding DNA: TGCAGTGCTAGAGATGCCAGGGGAGGCCGGTATGGCTACACCTTC.

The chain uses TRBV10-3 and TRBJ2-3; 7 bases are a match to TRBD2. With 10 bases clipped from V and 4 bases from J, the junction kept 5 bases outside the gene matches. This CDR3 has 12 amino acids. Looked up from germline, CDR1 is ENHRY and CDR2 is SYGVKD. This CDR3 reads CATYREADTQYF. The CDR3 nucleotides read TGTGCCACTTACCGGGAGGCAGATACGCAGTATTTT.

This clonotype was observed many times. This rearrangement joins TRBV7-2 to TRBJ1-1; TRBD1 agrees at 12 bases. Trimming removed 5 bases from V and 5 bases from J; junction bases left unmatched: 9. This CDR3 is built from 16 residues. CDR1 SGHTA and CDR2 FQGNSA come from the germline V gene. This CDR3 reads CASSGAGTGGATEAFF. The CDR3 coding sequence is TGTGCCAGCAGCGGTGCCGGGACAGGGGGCGCAACTGAAGCTTTCTTT.

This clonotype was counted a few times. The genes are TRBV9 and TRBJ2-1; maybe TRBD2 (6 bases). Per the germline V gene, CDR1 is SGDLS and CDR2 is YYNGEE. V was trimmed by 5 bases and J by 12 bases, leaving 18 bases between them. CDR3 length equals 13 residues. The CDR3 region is CASSGLTPMRQFF. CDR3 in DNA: TGTGCCAGCAGTGGACTAACACCAATGAGGCAGTTCTTC.

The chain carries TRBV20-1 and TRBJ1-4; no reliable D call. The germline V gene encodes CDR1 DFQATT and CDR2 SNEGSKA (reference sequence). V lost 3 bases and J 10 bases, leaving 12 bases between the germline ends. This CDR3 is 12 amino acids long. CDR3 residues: CSASPGPGKLFF. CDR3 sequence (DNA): TGCAGTGCTAGTCCGGGCCCTGGAAAACTGTTTTTT.

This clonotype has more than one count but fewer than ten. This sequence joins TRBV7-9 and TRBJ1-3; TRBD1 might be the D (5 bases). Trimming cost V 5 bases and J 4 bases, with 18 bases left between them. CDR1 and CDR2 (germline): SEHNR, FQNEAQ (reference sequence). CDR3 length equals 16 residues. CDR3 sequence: CASSPGTARPGNTIYF. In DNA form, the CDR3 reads TGTGCCAGCAGCCCCGGGACGGCGCGTCCCGGAAACACCATATATTTT.

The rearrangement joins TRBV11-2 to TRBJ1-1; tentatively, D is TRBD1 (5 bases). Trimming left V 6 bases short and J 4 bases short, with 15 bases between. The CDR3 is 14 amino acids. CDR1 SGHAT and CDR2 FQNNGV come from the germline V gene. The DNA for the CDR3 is TGTGCCAGCAGACCAATCTTGAGGGGCACTGAAGCTTTCTTT. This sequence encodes CASRPILRGTEAFF.

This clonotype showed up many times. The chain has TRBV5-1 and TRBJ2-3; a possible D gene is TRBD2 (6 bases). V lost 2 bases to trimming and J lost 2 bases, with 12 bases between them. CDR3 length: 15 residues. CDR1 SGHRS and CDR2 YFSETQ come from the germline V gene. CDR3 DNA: TGCGCCAGCAGCTTAGGAGGGCACAACACAGATACGCAGTATTTT. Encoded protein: CASSLGGHNTDTQYF.

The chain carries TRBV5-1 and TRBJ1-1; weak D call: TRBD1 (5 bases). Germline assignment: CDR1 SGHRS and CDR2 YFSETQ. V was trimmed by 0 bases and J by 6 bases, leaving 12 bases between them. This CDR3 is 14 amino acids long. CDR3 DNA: TGCGCCAGCAGCTTGGAGCGGGGGGACCCTGAAGCTTTCTTT. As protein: CASSLERGDPEAFF. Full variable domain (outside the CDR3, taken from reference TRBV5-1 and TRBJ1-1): KAGVTQTPRYLIKTRGQQVTLSCSPISGHRSVSWYQQTPGQGLQFLFEYFSETQRNKGNFPGRFSGRQFSNSRSEMNVSTLELGDSALYLCASSLERGDPEAFFGQGTRLTVV.

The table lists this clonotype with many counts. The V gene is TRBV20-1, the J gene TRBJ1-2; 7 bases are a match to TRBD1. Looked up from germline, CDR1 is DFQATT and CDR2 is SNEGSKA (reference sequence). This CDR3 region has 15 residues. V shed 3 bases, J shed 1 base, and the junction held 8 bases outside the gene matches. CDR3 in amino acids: CSARGHDRVNYGYTF. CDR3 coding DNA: TGCAGTGCTAGGGGGCATGACAGGGTTAACTATGGCTACACCTTC.

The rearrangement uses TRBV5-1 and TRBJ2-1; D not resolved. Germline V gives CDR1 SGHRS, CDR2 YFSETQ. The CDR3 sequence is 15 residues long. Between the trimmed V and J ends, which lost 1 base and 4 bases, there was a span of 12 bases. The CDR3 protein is CASSLQGSDYNEQFF. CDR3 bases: TGCGCCAGCAGCTTGCAAGGGTCCGATTACAATGAGCAGTTCTTC.

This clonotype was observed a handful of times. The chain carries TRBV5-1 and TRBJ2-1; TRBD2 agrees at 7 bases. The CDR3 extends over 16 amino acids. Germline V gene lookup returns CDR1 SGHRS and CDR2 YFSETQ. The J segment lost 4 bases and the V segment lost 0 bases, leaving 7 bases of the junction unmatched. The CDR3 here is CASSLGLAAEYNEQFF. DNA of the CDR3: TGCGCCAGCAGCTTGGGGCTAGCGGCCGAGTACAATGAGCAGTTCTTC.

The CDR3 here is CASSIGVGARAKNIQYF. CDR3 coding DNA: TGTGCCAGCAGCATAGGGGTGGGCGCGCGGGCCAAAAACATTCAGTACTTC. The J gene is TRBJ2-4, the V gene TRBV21-1; the table's D call, TRBD1, was not checked against the DNA. TRBV21-1 is listed as a pseudogene. There are 17 residues in the CDR3.

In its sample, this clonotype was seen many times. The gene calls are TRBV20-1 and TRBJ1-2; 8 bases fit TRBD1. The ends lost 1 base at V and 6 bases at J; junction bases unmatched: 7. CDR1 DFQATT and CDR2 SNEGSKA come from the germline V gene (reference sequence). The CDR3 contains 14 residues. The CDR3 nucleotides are TGCAGTGCTAGAGTTCCACAGGGGGATGATGGCTACACCTTC. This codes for CSARVPQGDDGYTF.

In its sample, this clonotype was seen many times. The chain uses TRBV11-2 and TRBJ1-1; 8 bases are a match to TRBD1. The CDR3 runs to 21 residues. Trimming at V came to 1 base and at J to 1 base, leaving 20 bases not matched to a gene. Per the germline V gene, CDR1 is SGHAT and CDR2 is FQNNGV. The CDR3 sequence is CASSLGRGRTGTQMGNTEAFF. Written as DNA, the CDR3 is TGTGCCAGCAGCTTAGGTCGGGGGAGGACAGGGACACAAATGGGGAACACTGAAGCTTTCTTT.

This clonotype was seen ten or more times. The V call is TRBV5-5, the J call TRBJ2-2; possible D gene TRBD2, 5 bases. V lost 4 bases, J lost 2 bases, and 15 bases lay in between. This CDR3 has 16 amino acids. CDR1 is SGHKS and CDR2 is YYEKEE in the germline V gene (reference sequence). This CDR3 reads CASSLEPGVNTGELFF. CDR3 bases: TGTGCCAGCAGCCTAGAACCCGGGGTAAACACCGGGGAGCTGTTTTTT.

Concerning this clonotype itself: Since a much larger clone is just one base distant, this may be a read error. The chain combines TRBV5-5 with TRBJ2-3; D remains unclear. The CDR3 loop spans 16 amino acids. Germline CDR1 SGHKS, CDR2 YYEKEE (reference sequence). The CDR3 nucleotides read TGTACCAGCAGCTTGGTCGGGCTAGACGGCACAGATACGCAGTATTTT. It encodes CTSSLVGLDGTDTQYF.

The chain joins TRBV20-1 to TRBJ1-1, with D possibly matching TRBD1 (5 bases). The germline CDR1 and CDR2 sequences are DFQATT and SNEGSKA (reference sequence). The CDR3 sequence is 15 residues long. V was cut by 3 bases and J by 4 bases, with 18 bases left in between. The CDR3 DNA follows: TGCAGTGCTAGTACCGGGGAAGGGGTGAGCACTGAAGCTTTCTTT. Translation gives CSASTGEGVSTEAFF.

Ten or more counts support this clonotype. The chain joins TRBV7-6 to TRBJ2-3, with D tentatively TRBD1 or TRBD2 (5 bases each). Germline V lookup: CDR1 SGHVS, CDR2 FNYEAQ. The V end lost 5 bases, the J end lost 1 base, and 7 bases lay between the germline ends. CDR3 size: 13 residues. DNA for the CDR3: TGTGCCAGCAGCCCGGGGCGCACAGATACGCAGTATTTT. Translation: CASSPGRTDTQYF.

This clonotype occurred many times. This chain's CDR3 is CASSLRFFLRAGTERYNEQFF. The CDR3, as DNA: TGTGCCAGCAGTTTACGTTTTTTTCTACGTGCCGGGACCGAACGCTACAATGAGCAGTTCTTC. This rearrangement joins TRBV12-3 or TRBV12-4 to TRBJ2-1; D tentatively reads TRBD1 or TRBD2 (5 bases each). The CDR3 consists of 21 residues. Deletions cut 2 bases from V and 3 bases from J, with 29 bases between.

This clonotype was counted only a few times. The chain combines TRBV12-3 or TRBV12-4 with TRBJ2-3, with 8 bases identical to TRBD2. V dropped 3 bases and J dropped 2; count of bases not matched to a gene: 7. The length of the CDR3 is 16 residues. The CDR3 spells CASSLSGRANTDTQYF. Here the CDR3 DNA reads TGTGCCAGCAGTTTGTCCGGGAGGGCCAACACAGATACGCAGTATTTT.

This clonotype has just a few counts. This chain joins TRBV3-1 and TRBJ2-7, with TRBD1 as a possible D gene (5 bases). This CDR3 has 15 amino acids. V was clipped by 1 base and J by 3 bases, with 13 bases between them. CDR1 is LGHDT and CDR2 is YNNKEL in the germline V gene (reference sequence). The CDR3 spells CASSQGGSNFYEQYF. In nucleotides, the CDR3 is TGTGCCAGCAGCCAAGGGGGCTCCAACTTCTACGAGCAGTACTTC.

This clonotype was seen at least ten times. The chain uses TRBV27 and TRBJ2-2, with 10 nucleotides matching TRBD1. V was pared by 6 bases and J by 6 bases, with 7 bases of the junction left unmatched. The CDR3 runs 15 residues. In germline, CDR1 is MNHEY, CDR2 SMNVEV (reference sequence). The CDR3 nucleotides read TGTGCCAGCAGGCGGACAGGGGGTATATCCGGGGAGCTGTTTTTT. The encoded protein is CASRRTGGISGELFF.

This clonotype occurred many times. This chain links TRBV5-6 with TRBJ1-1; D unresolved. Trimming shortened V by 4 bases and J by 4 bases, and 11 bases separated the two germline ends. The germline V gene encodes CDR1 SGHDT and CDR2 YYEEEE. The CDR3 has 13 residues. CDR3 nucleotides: TGTGCCAGCAGCCGGGATAGACGCACTGAAGCTTTCTTT. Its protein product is CASSRDRRTEAFF.

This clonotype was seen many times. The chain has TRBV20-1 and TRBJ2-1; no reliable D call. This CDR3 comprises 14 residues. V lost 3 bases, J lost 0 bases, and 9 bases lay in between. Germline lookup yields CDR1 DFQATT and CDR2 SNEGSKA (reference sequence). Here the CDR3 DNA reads TGCAGTGCTAGGTCCCATCACTCCTACAATGAGCAGTTCTTC. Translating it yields CSARSHHSYNEQFF.